These 25 T cell receptor beta chains originate from one sample sequenced in a study of radiation and T cells in renal cell carcinoma. Time point here: baseline pretreatment blood. Treatment here: 15 Gy SBRT to primary tumor, nephrectomy 4 weeks later. The table came from immunoSEQ multiplex PCR; TCRdb's copy has only in-frame clones and leaves some out. Of about 91,000 clones in the sample, about 79% were seen once. This sample comprised blood, obtained from a patient whose treatment included radiotherapy and nephrectomy. These receptors were taken from a man aged 60 to 75 with renal cell carcinoma.

The chain carries TRBV6-1 and TRBJ2-5; the match to TRBD2 covers 11 bases. This CDR3 is built from 15 residues. The trim removed 4 bases at V and 4 bases at J, leaving 5 bases unmatched. Looked up from germline, CDR1 is MNHNS and CDR2 is SASEGT. CDR3 loop: CASSVAGGDTETQYF. The CDR3 nucleotides are TGTGCCAGCAGTGTAGCGGGAGGGGACACAGAGACCCAGTACTTC.

The genes are TRBV28 and TRBJ2-3; no reliable D call. The CDR3 runs 15 residues. Trimming cost V 1 base and J 3 bases, with 11 bases left between them. Germline V CDR1 and CDR2: MDHEN, SYDVKM. CDR3 bases: TGTGCCAGCAGTTTATCTACCCAGGCGACAGATACGCAGTATTTT. Protein product: CASSLSTQATDTQYF.

The chain recombines TRBV6-6 with TRBJ2-3; 8 nucleotides align to TRBD1. With 6 bases clipped from V and 2 bases from J, the junction kept 7 bases outside the gene matches. This CDR3 has 15 amino acids. CDR1 is MNHNY and CDR2 is SVGAGI in the germline V gene (reference sequence). CDR3: CASRPRTGLTDTQYF. DNA for the CDR3: TGTGCCAGCAGACCGCGGACAGGGCTCACAGATACGCAGTATTTT.

This sequence joins TRBV4-3 and TRBJ1-2, with unresolved D. The CDR3 has 14 residues. The V gene lost 0 bases and the J gene lost 4 bases, with 9 bases spanning the gap. CDR1 is LGHNA, CDR2 YSLEER, per germline. The CDR3 spells CASSQDTGTYGYTF. The DNA for the CDR3 is TGCGCCAGCAGCCAAGATACGGGAACCTATGGCTACACCTTC.

The chain is built from TRBV6-5 and TRBJ1-1; D is unresolved. With 4 bases removed from V and 0 bases from J, the gap between germline ends came to 15 bases. Germline V gene sequence: CDR1 MNHEY, CDR2 SVGAGI. CDR3 length: 16 amino acids. This CDR3 is CASSSPGGIMNTEAFF. CDR3 coding DNA: TGTGCCAGCAGTTCCCCTGGAGGGATAATGAACACTGAAGCTTTCTTT.

There are a few counts of this clone. The chain couples TRBV27 to TRBJ2-1; 8 nucleotides agree with TRBD2. This CDR3 spans 14 amino acids. V lost 11 bases, J lost 6 bases, and 12 bases stayed unmatched. Germline loops: CDR1 MNHEY, CDR2 SMNVEV (reference sequence). CDR3 region: CAAGESAGVNEQFF. In DNA form, the CDR3 reads TGTGCCGCCGGAGAGTCAGCGGGAGTCAATGAGCAGTTCTTC.

The chain recombines TRBV18 with TRBJ1-2; D gene ambiguous. Germline V gene lookup returns CDR1 KGHSH and CDR2 LQKENI. The CDR3 covers 13 residues. Trimming took off 6 bases at V and 2 bases at J, with 10 bases between the two ends. This CDR3 is CASSPPGNYGYTF. The CDR3 nucleotides read TGTGCCAGCTCCCCTCCCGGAAACTATGGCTACACCTTC. The variable domain in full, completed from reference TRBV18 and TRBJ1-2, reads NAGVMQNPRHLVRRRGQEARLRCSPMKGHSHVYWYRQLPEEGLKFMVYLQKENIIDESGMPKERFSAEFPKEGPSILRIQQVVRGDSAAYFCASSPPGNYGYTFGSGTRLTVV.

The V and J genes are TRBV15 and TRBJ2-1, with 10 bases matching TRBD2. Germline CDR1 LNHNV, CDR2 YYDKDF (reference sequence). The V gene end was trimmed by 7 bases and the J gene end by 0 bases; junction bases not matched to a gene: 15. The CDR3 contains 19 residues. For the CDR3, the DNA is TGTGCCACCACAGGAGGCCCAGCGGGAGGGGGTGGCTCCTACAATGAGCAGTTCTTC. This sequence encodes CATTGGPAGGGGSYNEQFF.

The chain is built from TRBV2 and TRBJ1-2; 11 nucleotides align to TRBD1. CDR1 and CDR2 from the germline V gene are SNHLY and FYNNEI. CDR3 length: 15 amino acids. V was clipped by 6 bases and J by 3 bases; unmatched bases: 6. CDR3 region: CASSQDRGLYYGYTF. DNA of the CDR3: TGTGCCAGCAGCCAGGACAGGGGGCTTTACTATGGCTACACCTTC.

The rearrangement links TRBV5-6 to TRBJ2-3, with TRBD2 identical over 10 bases. Germline CDR1 reads SGHDT; CDR2 reads YYEEEE. The CDR3 extends over 15 amino acids. Unmatched junction bases numbered 7, after V lost 5 bases and J lost 4 bases. CDR3 loop: CASSYGLAVADTQYF. The CDR3 nucleotides read TGTGCCAGCAGTTACGGACTAGCGGTGGCAGATACGCAGTATTTT.

The chain carries TRBV2 and TRBJ2-2, with 9 nucleotides matching TRBD2. The J segment lost 5 bases and the V segment lost 6 bases, leaving 10 bases of the junction unmatched. Germline V gene data show CDR1 as SNHLY and CDR2 as FYNNEI. The CDR3 sequence is 16 residues long. The chain's CDR3 is CASRPGLAAGTGELFF. CDR3 sequence (DNA): TGTGCCAGCAGGCCGGGACTAGCCGCGGGGACCGGGGAGCTGTTTTTT.

This sequence joins TRBV19 and TRBJ2-2; 11 nucleotides match TRBD2. The V and J ends lost 4 bases and 5 bases, in that order; junction bases with no gene match: 0. Germline V CDR1 and CDR2: LNHDA, SQIVND (reference sequence). CDR3 length equals 14 residues. CDR3 DNA sequence: TGTGCCAGTAGTACTAGCGGGGGGACCGGGGAGCTGTTTTTT. Protein product: CASSTSGGTGELFF.

The table lists this clone with a count of one. V and J are TRBV7-2 and TRBJ2-7; 8 bases line up with TRBD2. Trimming took 8 bases from V and 5 from J; bases not matched to a gene: 11. The CDR3 extends over 14 amino acids. The germline CDR1 and CDR2 sequences are SGHTA and FQGNSA. CDR3 nucleotide sequence: TGTGCCAGCGCCCGCCCGGGAGGGATCGACGAGCAGTACTTC. Translation: CASARPGGIDEQYF.

This clone was counted between two and nine times. The chain carries TRBV7-9 and TRBJ1-1; 7 bases match TRBD1. The V gene end was trimmed by 7 bases and the J gene end by 1 base; junction bases not matched to a gene: 9. The germline CDR1 and CDR2 sequences are SEHNR and FQNEAQ (reference sequence). The CDR3 sequence is 15 residues long. The CDR3 sequence is CASIRDREPNTEAFF. In nucleotides, the CDR3 is TGTGCCAGCATTCGCGACAGGGAGCCGAACACTGAAGCTTTCTTT.

The chain joins TRBV10-1 to TRBJ2-2; a possible D gene is TRBD2 (5 bases). V lost 3 bases and J lost 6, with 14 bases in between. The CDR3 extends over 15 amino acids. Looked up from germline, CDR1 is WNHNN and CDR2 is SYGVQD (reference sequence). This CDR3 reads CASSDPRERAGELFF. The DNA of the CDR3 is TGCGCCAGCAGTGATCCGAGGGAGAGGGCCGGGGAGCTGTTTTTT.

This clone has only one observation. The gene calls are TRBV11-2 and TRBJ2-1; TRBD1 aligns across 7 bases. The CDR3 length is 15 residues. CDR1 is SGHAT and CDR2 is FQNNGV in the germline V gene. The trim removed 6 bases at V and 0 bases at J, leaving 5 bases unmatched. CDR3 coding DNA: TGTGCCAGCAGGTTGACAGGGAGCTCCTACAATGAGCAGTTCTTC. Encoded protein: CASRLTGSSYNEQFF.

The chain combines TRBV27 with TRBJ2-1, with no clear D. This CDR3 region has 11 residues. Germline lookup yields CDR1 MNHEY and CDR2 SMNVEV (reference sequence). With 4 bases removed from V and 7 bases from J, the gap between germline ends came to 5 bases. CDR3 bases: TGTGCCAGCAGTTGGTGGAATGAGCAGTTCTTC. Residues: CASSWWNEQFF.

This chain connects TRBV4-1 to TRBJ2-7, with TRBD2 matching over 7 bases. Trimming took 3 bases from V and 2 from J; bases not matched to a gene: 10. The CDR3 loop spans 16 amino acids. Germline CDR1 MGHRA, CDR2 YSYEKL. DNA for the CDR3: TGCGCCAGCAGCCAGTCCCCGCCCAGCGGGACCTACGAGCAGTACTTC. Translation gives CASSQSPPSGTYEQYF.

J is TRBJ1-1 and V is TRBV28; D perhaps matches TRBD1 (5 bases). There are 16 residues in the CDR3. Germline CDR1 MDHEN, CDR2 SYDVKM. The V end lost 5 bases, the J end lost 2 bases, and 18 bases lay between the germline ends. The CDR3 coding sequence is TGTGCCAGCAGTCCCCCCTCTACAGGACCAAACACTGAAGCTTTCTTT. It codes for CASSPPSTGPNTEAFF.

CDR3 residues: CASSYSAGSEQYF. In nucleotides, the CDR3 is TGTGCCAGCAGTTACTCGGCGGGGAGCGAGCAGTACTTC. The genes are TRBV6-5 and TRBJ2-7; weak D call: TRBD2 (6 bases). Germline V gene lookup returns CDR1 MNHEY and CDR2 SVGAGI. This CDR3 contains 13 residues. V shed 0 bases and J shed 6 bases, with 9 bases lying between them.

The chain carries TRBV19 and TRBJ2-2; 7 bases are a match to TRBD1. Germline CDR1 LNHDA, CDR2 SQIVND (reference sequence). The CDR3 covers 14 residues. V trimming: 6 bases; J trimming: 6 bases; junction bases outside the gene matches: 7. This CDR3 is CASRLQGSAGELFF. The CDR3 nucleotides read TGTGCCAGTAGATTACAGGGGTCGGCCGGGGAGCTGTTTTTT.

The rearrangement uses TRBV25-1 and TRBJ2-3; unclear D gene. The V end lost 2 bases, the J end lost 1 base, and 13 bases lay between the germline ends. Looked up from germline, CDR1 is MGHDK and CDR2 is SYGVNS. The CDR3 has 16 amino acids. The CDR3 region has the DNA TGTGCCAGCAGTGAAGTAAGCGAGCTGGGCACAGATACGCAGTATTTT. Amino acid sequence: CASSEVSELGTDTQYF. The variable domain in full, with the rest retrieved from reference TRBV25-1 and TRBJ2-3, is EADIYQTPRYLVIGTGKKITLECSQTMGHDKMYWYQQDPGMELHLIHYSYGVNSTEKGDLSSESTVSRIRTEHFPLTLESARPSHTSQYLCASSEVSELGTDTQYFGPGTRLTVL.

This clone showed up just once. V gene TRBV4-1 combines with J gene TRBJ2-7, with TRBD1 matching over 11 bases. The length of the CDR3 is 15 residues. V was clipped by 4 bases and J by 6 bases; unmatched bases: 8. The V gene's germline CDR1 is MGHRA and CDR2 YSYEKL. The CDR3: CASSRPGQGEGEQYF. The CDR3 coding sequence is TGCGCCAGCAGCCGTCCGGGACAGGGGGAAGGCGAGCAGTACTTC.

V gene TRBV28 combines with J gene TRBJ2-5; D is undetermined. V was cut by 8 bases and J by 1 base, with 17 bases left in between. Germline V CDR1 and CDR2: MDHEN, SYDVKM. This CDR3 is built from 15 residues. CDR3 bases: TGTGCCAGCTCCTACTCGTGGTCCTCCCAAGAGACCCAGTACTTC. Its translation is CASSYSWSSQETQYF. Drawing the rest from reference TRBV28 and TRBJ2-5, the complete variable domain is DVKVTQSSRYLVKRTGEKVFLECVQDMDHENMFWYRQDPGLGLRLIYFSYDVKMKEKGDIPEGYSVSREKKERFSLILESASTNQTSMYLCASSYSWSSQETQYFGPGTRLLVL.

This clone was seen once. The rearrangement joins TRBV10-1 to TRBJ2-3; possibly TRBD2 for D (6 bases). This CDR3 spans 16 amino acids. CDR1 and CDR2 from the germline V gene are WNHNN and SYGVQD (reference sequence). Trimming took 3 bases from V and 1 from J, leaving 14 bases between them. The CDR3 here is CASSDGGDWRTDTQYF. The DNA for the CDR3 is TGCGCCAGCAGTGACGGGGGAGATTGGCGCACAGATACGCAGTATTTT.